The entry below gives a single T cell receptor beta chain sequence along with its context. The assay was immunoSEQ multiplex PCR, and TCRdb's table has in-frame clones only and misses some. The table includes 80,000 to 95,000 clones, 88% detected once. This sample is drawn from a study of OX40 agonist ivuxolimab in advanced cancers. The specimen comprised CD4+ or CD8+ T cells sorted from blood, sampled in a trial of the OX40 agonist ivuxolimab. This clonotype originated in an adult with an advanced solid tumor such as melanoma, head and neck, liver or kidney cancer.

The CDR3 is CASSAYLNTEAFF. The CDR3, as DNA: TGTGCCAGCAGTGCCTATTTGAACACTGAAGCTTTCTTT. This chain joins TRBV2 and TRBJ1-1, with D unclear. CDR3 length equals 13 residues. With 4 bases removed from V and 0 bases from J, the gap between germline ends came to 6 bases. Germline loops: CDR1 SNHLY, CDR2 FYNNEI.